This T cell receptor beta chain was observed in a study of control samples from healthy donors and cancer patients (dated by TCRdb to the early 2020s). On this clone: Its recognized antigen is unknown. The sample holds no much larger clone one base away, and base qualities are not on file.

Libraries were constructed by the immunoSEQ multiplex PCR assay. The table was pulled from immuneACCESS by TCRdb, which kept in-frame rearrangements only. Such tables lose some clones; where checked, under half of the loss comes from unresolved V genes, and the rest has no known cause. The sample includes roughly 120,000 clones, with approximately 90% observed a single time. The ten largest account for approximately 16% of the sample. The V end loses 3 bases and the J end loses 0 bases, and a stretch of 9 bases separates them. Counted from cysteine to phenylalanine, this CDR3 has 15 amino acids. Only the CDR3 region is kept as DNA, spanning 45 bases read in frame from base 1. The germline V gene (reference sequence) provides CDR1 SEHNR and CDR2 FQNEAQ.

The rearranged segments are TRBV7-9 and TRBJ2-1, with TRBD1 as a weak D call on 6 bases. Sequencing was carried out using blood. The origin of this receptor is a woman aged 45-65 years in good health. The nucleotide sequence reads TGTGCCAGCAGCTTCCGGGACAACTCCTACAATGAGCAGTTCTTC. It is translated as CASSFRDNSYNEQFF.